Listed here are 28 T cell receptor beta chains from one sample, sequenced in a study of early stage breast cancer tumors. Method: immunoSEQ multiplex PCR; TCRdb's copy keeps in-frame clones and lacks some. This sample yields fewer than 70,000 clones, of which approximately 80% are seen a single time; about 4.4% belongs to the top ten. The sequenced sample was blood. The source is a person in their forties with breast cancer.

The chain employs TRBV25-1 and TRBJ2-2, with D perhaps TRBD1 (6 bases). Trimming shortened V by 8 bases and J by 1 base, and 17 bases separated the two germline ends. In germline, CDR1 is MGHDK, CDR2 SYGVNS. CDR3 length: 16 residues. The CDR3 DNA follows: TGTGCCAGCGAGGGGTCCGGGACAAAGAACACCGGGGAGCTGTTTTTT. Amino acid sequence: CASEGSGTKNTGELFF.

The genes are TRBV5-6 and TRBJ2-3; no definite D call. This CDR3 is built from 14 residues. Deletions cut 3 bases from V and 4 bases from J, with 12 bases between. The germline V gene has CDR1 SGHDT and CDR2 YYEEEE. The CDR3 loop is CASSYGPEPDTQYF. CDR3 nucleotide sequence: TGTGCCAGCAGCTACGGACCGGAACCAGATACGCAGTATTTT.

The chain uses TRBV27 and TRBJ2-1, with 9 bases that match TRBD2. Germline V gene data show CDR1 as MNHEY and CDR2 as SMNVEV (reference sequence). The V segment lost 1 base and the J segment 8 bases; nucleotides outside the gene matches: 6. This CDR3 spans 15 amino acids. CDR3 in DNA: TGTGCCAGCAGTTTATTCGGGACTAGCTTCCATGAGCAGTTCTTC. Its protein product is CASSLFGTSFHEQFF.

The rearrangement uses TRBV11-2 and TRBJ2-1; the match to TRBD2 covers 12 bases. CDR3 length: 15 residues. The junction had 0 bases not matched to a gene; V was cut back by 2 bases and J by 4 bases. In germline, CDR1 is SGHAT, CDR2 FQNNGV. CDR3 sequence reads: CASSLLAGGYNEQFF. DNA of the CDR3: TGTGCCAGCAGCTTACTAGCGGGAGGGTACAATGAGCAGTTCTTC.

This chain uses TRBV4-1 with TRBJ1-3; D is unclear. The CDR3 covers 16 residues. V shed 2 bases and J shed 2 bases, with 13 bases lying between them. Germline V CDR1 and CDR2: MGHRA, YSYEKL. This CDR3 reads CASSQPLVIPGNTIYF. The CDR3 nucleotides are TGCGCCAGCAGCCAACCCTTGGTGATCCCTGGAAACACCATATATTTT.

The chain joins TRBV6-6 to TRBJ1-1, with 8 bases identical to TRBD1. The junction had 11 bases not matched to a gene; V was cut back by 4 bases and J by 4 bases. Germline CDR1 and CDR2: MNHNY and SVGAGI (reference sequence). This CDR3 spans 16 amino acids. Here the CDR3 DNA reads TGTGCCAGCAGTTCATTTCGGACAGGGAACCCCACTGAAGCTTTCTTT. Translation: CASSSFRTGNPTEAFF.

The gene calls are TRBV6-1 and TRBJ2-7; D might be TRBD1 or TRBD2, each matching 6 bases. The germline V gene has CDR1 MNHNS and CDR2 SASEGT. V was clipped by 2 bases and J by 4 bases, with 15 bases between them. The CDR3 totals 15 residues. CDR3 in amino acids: CASSEYLQGGYEQYF. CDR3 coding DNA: TGTGCCAGCAGTGAATATTTACAGGGAGGTTACGAGCAGTACTTC.

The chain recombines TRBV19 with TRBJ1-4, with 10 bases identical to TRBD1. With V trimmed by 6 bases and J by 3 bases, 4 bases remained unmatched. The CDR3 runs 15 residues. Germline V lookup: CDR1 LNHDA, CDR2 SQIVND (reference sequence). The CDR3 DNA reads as TGTGCCAGTAGGACAGGGGGCGTTTCTAATGAAAAACTGTTTTTT. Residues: CASRTGGVSNEKLFF.

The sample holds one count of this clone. CDR3 residues: CASSQEEGFNYGYTF. Here the CDR3 DNA reads TGTGCCAGTAGCCAAGAGGAGGGGTTTAACTATGGCTACACCTTC. The chain employs TRBV19 and TRBJ1-2; D perhaps matches TRBD1 (5 bases). This CDR3 comprises 15 residues. Germline CDR1 reads LNHDA; CDR2 reads SQIVND (reference sequence). V was pared by 6 bases and J by 1 base, with 15 bases between.

The CDR3 region is CASRSGGGNQPQHF. CDR3 DNA: TGTGCCAGTAGGTCAGGGGGAGGCAATCAGCCCCAGCATTTT. The chain carries TRBV19 and TRBJ1-5, with 7 bases lining up with TRBD1. This CDR3 contains 14 residues. CDR1 is LNHDA, CDR2 SQIVND, per germline (reference sequence). Trimming removed 6 bases from V and 2 bases from J; junction bases left unmatched: 4.

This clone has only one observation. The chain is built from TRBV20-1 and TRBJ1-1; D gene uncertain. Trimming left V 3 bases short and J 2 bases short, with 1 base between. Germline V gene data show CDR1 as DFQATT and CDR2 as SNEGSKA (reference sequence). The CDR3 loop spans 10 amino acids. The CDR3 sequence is CSASNTEAFF. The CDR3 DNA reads TGCAGTGCTAGCAACACTGAAGCTTTCTTT.

CDR3 in amino acids: CAWSVAPSGSGNEQFF. The CDR3, as DNA: TGTGCCTGGAGTGTGGCGCCTAGCGGGAGTGGGAATGAGCAGTTCTTC. V gene TRBV30 combines with J gene TRBJ2-1; 10 bases are shared with TRBD2. After removal of 0 bases from V and 7 bases from J, the junction contained 9 bases not matched to a gene. Germline CDR1 and CDR2: GTSNPN and SVGIG (reference sequence). The CDR3 consists of 16 residues.

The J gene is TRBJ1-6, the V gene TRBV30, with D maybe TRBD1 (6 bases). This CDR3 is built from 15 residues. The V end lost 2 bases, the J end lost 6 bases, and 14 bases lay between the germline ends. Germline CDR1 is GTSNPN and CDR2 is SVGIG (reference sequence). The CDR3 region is CAWSFAGQSNSPLHF. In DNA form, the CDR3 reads TGTGCCTGGAGTTTTGCTGGACAGAGTAATTCACCCCTCCACTTT.

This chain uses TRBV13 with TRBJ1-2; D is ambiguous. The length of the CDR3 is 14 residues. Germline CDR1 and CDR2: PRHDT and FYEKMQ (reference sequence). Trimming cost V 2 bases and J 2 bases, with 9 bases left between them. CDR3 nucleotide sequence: TGTGCCAGCAGCTTAAAGGGCCTAAACTATGGCTACACCTTC. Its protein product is CASSLKGLNYGYTF.

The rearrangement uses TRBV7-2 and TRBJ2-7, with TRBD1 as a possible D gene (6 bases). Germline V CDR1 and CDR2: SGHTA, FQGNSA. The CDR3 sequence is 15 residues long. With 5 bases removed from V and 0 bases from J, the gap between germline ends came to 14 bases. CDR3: CASSDTGTISYEQYF. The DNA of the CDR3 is TGTGCCAGCAGCGACACCGGGACAATCTCCTACGAGCAGTACTTC.

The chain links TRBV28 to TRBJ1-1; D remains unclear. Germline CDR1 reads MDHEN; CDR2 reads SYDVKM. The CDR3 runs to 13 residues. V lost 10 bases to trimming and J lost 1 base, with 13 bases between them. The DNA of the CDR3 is TGTGCCACCCTTAACTCGTGGAACACTGAAGCTTTCTTT. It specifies CATLNSWNTEAFF. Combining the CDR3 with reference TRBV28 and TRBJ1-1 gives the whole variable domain DVKVTQSSRYLVKRTGEKVFLECVQDMDHENMFWYRQDPGLGLRLIYFSYDVKMKEKGDIPEGYSVSREKKERFSLILESASTNQTSMYLCATLNSWNTEAFFGQGTRLTVV.

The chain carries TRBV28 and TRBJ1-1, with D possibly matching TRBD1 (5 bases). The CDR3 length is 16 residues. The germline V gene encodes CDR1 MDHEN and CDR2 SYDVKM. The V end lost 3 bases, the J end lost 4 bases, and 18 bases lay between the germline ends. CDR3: CASSFRGGMMATEAFF. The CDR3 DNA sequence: TGTGCCAGCAGTTTCCGGGGGGGGATGATGGCCACTGAAGCTTTCTTT.

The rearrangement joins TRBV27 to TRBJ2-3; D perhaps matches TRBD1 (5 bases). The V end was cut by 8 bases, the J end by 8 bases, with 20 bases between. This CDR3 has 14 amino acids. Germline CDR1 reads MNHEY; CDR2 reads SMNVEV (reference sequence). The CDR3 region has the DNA TGTGCCAGCCGGAGTGGAACAGGACAAGTTACGCAGTATTTT. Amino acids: CASRSGTGQVTQYF.

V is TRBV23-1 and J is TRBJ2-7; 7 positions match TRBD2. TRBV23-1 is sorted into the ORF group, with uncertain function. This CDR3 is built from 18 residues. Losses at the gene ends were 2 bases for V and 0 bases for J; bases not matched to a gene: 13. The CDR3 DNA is TGCGCCAGCAGTCAAGATAGAGAGCGGGATTACCCCTCCTACGAGCAGTACTTC. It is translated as CASSQDRERDYPSYEQYF.

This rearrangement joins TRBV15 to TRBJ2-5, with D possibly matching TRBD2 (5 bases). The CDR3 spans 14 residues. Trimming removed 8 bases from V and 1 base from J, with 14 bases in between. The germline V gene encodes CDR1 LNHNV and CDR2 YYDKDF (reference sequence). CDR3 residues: CATAEGGVQETQYF. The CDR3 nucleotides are TGTGCCACCGCCGAGGGTGGGGTCCAAGAGACCCAGTACTTC.

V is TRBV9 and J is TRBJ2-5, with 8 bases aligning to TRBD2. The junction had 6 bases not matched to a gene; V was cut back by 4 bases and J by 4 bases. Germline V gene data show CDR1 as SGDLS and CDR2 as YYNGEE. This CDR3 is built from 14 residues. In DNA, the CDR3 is TGTGCCAGCAGCCCGAGGACTAGCCCAGAGACCCAGTACTTC. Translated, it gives CASSPRTSPETQYF.

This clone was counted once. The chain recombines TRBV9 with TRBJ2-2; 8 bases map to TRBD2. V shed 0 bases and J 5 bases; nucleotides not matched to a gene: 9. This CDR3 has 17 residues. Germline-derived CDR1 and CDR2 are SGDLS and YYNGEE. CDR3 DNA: TGTGCCAGCAGCGTAGGCGTTAGCGGGAAACGAACCGGGGAGCTGTTTTTT. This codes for CASSVGVSGKRTGELFF.

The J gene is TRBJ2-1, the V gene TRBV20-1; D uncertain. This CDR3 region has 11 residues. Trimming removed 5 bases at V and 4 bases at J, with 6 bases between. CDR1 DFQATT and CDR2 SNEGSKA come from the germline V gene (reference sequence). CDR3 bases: TGCAGTGCTCACCAATACAATGAGCAGTTCTTC. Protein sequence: CSAHQYNEQFF.

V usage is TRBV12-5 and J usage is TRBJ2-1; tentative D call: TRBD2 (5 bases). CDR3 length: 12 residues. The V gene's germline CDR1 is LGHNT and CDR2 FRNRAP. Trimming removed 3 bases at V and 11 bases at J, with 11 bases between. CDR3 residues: CASGFSADKQFF. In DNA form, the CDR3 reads TGTGCTAGTGGTTTTTCAGCGGATAAGCAGTTCTTC.

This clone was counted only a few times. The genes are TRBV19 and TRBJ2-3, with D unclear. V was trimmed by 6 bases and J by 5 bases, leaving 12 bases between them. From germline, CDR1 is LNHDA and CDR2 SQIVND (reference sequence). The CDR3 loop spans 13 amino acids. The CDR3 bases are TGTGCCAGTAGCAACCTCCAAGTAGATACGCAGTATTTT. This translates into CASSNLQVDTQYF. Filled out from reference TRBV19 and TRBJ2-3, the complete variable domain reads DGGITQSPKYLFRKEGQNVTLSCEQNLNHDAMYWYRQDPGQGLRLIYYSQIVNDFQKGDIAEGYSVSREKKESFPLTVTSAQKNPTAFYLCASSNLQVDTQYFGPGTRLTVL.

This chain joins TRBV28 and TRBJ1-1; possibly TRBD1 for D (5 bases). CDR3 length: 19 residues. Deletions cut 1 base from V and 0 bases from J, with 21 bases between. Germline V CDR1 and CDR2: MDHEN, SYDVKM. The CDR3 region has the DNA TGTGCCAGCAGTTTATCGCCTGGAGGATGGGGGGGTCTGAACACTGAAGCTTTCTTT. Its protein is CASSLSPGGWGGLNTEAFF.

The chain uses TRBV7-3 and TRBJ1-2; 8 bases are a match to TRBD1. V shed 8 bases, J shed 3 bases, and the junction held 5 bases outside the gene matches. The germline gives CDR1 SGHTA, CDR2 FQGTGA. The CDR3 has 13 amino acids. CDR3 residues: CASRGQGDYGYTF. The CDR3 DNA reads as TGTGCCAGCCGTGGACAGGGTGACTATGGCTACACCTTC.

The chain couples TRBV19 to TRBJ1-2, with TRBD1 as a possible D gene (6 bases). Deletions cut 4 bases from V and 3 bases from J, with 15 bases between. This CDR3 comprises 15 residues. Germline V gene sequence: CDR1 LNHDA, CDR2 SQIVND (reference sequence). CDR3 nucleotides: TGTGCCAGTAGTACCAATCGGCAGGGGCACTATGGCTACACCTTC. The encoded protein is CASSTNRQGHYGYTF.